This T cell receptor (beta chain) was identified in a study of CD8+CD57+ T cells in acquired aplastic anemia (dated by TCRdb to the late 2010s). Regarding the complete study: DNA extracted from sorted CD4+ and CD8+ cells had a mean of roughly 3.4 ug, with a range of roughly 0.19 to 27.4 ug. A CD8+CD57+ expansion meant a frequency higher than the mean frequency seen in healthy subjects. Overall results and qualifications from the work: Patients and healthy controls showed no significant difference in CD8+ Simpson's diversity (P=0.060). Around 27 CD8+ CDR3 sequences were found in both patients and controls but appeared to be highly expressed in patients and within the immunodominant clones of the patients.

The CDR3 starts with the cysteine, ends with the phenylalanine, and has 10 residues. The DNA shown is the 30-base CDR3, in frame from base 1. V was cut back by 7 bases and J by 5 bases, leaving a gap of 6 bases between them. Based on the germline V gene, the CDR1 and CDR2 sequences are ENHRY and SYGVKD. About this clonotype: The target of this receptor is not known. No base-level quality is on record; no much larger clone is a single base apart.

Profiling of TCR beta VDJ combinations and CDR3 sequences used genomic DNA as the template. An Illumina HiSeq 2000 was used for TCR repertoire sequencing. The authors' analysis ran thus. TRBV/TRBJ rearrangement plots, CDR3 size and DJ length profiles, and Simpson's diversity index were used to assess repertoires. Whichever DNA sequence was most abundant in the deep sequencing data was defined as the immunodominant clone. CDR3 amino acid sequences were checked for sharing between subjects and were compared against published repertoires and the VDJdb database. TCRdb reanalyzed the raw reads on its own, using fastp at Q25 for trimming and MiXCR for clone calling, and kept in-frame beta chains. CDR3 protein duplicates are merged, each entry listing the most common genes and DNA. The authors' filters were not applied to this entry. This sample has roughly 500,000 distinct CDR3 sequences in its table, and less than 35% of those were observed once. The ten largest make up 0.8% to 0.85% of the sample.

Flow cytometry had shown CD8+CD57+ cell expansion in the patients selected for sequencing. Severe acquired aplastic anemia was diagnosed in all patients according to International Study of Aplastic Anemia and Agranulocytosis and Camitta criteria. At the time blood was sampled, none of the patients had received any therapy. The study deep-sequenced TCR repertoires of sorted CD4+ and CD8+ blood T cells from severe aplastic anemia patients and healthy subjects. Patients were enrolled in the USA under clinicaltrials.gov protocols 00001620, 01623167, 00001397, 00071045, 00081523 and 00961064. Ficoll-Paque density gradient centrifugation was used to isolate peripheral blood mononuclear cells. Before DNA extraction, CD4+ and CD8+ T cells were sorted by FACS or by magnetic beads.

The receptor's source is a human donor with aplastic anemia. The chain employs TRBV10-3 and TRBJ2-7, with the D segment identity uncertain. Specimen: sorted CD4+, CD8+, or CD8+CD57+ T cells (not recorded which) from PBMCs. The CDR3 in this case is CAINKHEQYF. The nucleotide sequence reads as follows: TGTGCCATCAATAAACACGAGCAGTACTTC.